A single sample gave rise to the 29 T cell receptor beta chains below, sequenced in a study of blood T cells in healthy people across ages. Through a sample-barcoded 5' primer and a J-beta primer mix, a second PCR was run for about 6 to 11 cycles. One entry per CDR3 protein, called by TCRdb with MiXCR from the 5' RACE reads. The table lists 550,000 to 750,000 distinct CDR3 sequences, about 21% of them singletons. The sequenced sample was blood. The source is a man in his 70s in good health.

The V gene is TRBV10-3, the J gene TRBJ2-1, with 8 bases identical to TRBD1. CDR1 ENHRY and CDR2 SYGVKD come from the germline V gene. CDR3 length equals 13 residues. Trimming took 11 bases from V and 3 from J; bases not matched to a gene: 6. The CDR3, as DNA: TGTGCCGGGAAGGGACAGGACTACAATGAGCAGTTCTTC. Its protein is CAGKGQDYNEQFF.

The chain joins TRBV27 to TRBJ2-6; D not certain. CDR3 size: 17 residues. Per germline, CDR1 MNHEY and CDR2 SMNVEV (reference sequence). V lost 2 bases and J lost 4, with 15 bases in between. The CDR3 DNA sequence: TGTGCCAGCAGTTTAGGTGTTTTTAACTCGGGGGCCAACGTCCTGACTTTC. Residues: CASSLGVFNSGANVLTF.

The CDR3 DNA follows: TGCAGTGCTAGAGATGGGACCTCTGGGGCCAACGTCCTGACTTTC. As protein: CSARDGTSGANVLTF. The genes are TRBV20-1 and TRBJ2-6, with D perhaps assigned TRBD1 or TRBD2 (5 bases each). V dropped 0 bases and J dropped 0 bases, with 6 bases sitting between them. Germline V gene data show CDR1 as DFQATT and CDR2 as SNEGSKA (reference sequence). This CDR3 comprises 15 residues.

Only a few counts were recorded for this clonotype. The chain carries TRBV5-1 and TRBJ2-1; no clear D. The V gene's germline CDR1 is SGHRS and CDR2 YFSETQ. V lost 4 bases and J lost 2, with 16 bases in between. The CDR3 has 16 residues. The CDR3 protein is CASSPGGDLPYNEQFF. Here the CDR3 DNA reads TGCGCCAGCAGCCCGGGTGGAGACCTCCCCTACAATGAGCAGTTCTTC.

Ten or more counts support this clonotype. V gene TRBV6-2 or TRBV6-3 combines with J gene TRBJ2-6; the D is unclear. Germline V gives CDR1 MNHEY, CDR2 SVGEGT. The ends were cut back, 8 bases at V and 0 bases at J, with 8 bases in the middle. The CDR3 is 14 residues long. Here the CDR3 DNA reads TGTGCCAGCTTGGAAGGCTCTGGGGCCAACGTCCTGACTTTC. This translates into CASLEGSGANVLTF.

The V and J genes are TRBV5-1 and TRBJ1-2; 7 nucleotides match TRBD1. With V trimmed by 4 bases and J by 4 bases, 10 bases remained unmatched. The CDR3 extends over 15 amino acids. Looked up from germline, CDR1 is SGHRS and CDR2 is YFSETQ. The DNA for the CDR3 is TGCGCCAGCAGCCCCCGGGACAGCGATTTCTATGGCTACACCTTC. Residues: CASSPRDSDFYGYTF.

This clonotype came up many times. This chain links TRBV7-9 with TRBJ1-4; no reliable D call. Germline assignment: CDR1 SEHNR and CDR2 FQNEAQ (reference sequence). This CDR3 contains 14 residues. V lost 6 bases, J lost 7 bases, and 15 bases lay in between. This CDR3 reads CASRGHGLGEKLFF. DNA for the CDR3: TGTGCCAGCAGAGGTCACGGGCTGGGTGAAAAACTGTTTTTT.

Many counts were recorded for this clonotype. The V call is TRBV12-3 or TRBV12-4, the J call TRBJ2-3, with 7 bases lining up with TRBD2. CDR3 size: 14 residues. With V trimmed by 5 bases and J by 1 base, 3 bases remained unmatched. CDR3 sequence (DNA): TGTGCCAGCAGTGGCACTAGCGGCACAGATACGCAGTATTTT. Translation: CASSGTSGTDTQYF.

This chain joins TRBV10-3 and TRBJ2-5, with 10 bases lining up with TRBD2. TRBJ2-7 matches the DNA end more closely, so the J call is doubtful. Germline assignment: CDR1 ENHRY and CDR2 SYGVKD. This CDR3 contains 15 residues. The CDR3: CAIRNNSGRHYEQYF. The DNA of the CDR3 is TGTGCCATCAGGAACAATAGCGGGAGGCACTACGAGCAGTACTTC.

With regard to this clonotype: One end of the junction is discordant with germline, which a read error may explain. The chain has TRBV10-3 and TRBJ2-5; D is undetermined. The CDR3 runs to 13 residues. Germline lookup yields CDR1 ENHRY and CDR2 SYGVKD. The CDR3 DNA follows: TGTACCATCAGTGAGTTGCAGCAAGAGACCCAGTACTTC. Translating gives CTISELQQETQYF.

This clonotype was observed a handful of times. The J gene is TRBJ2-7, the V gene TRBV18, with D hard to call. The length of the CDR3 is 12 residues. The germline V gene encodes CDR1 KGHSH and CDR2 LQKENI. Trimming pared 3 bases from V and 4 bases from J, leaving 7 bases between. CDR3 loop: CASSPHEYEQYF. CDR3 nucleotides: TGTGCCAGCTCACCGCACGAATACGAGCAGTACTTC.

This clonotype occurred a few times. The chain carries TRBV18 and TRBJ2-1; 8 nucleotides match TRBD1. V was pared by 4 bases and J by 5 bases, with 7 bases of the junction left unmatched. CDR3 length equals 15 residues. Germline V gene data show CDR1 as KGHSH and CDR2 as LQKENI. This chain's CDR3 is CASSLVGQGNNEQFF. CDR3 nucleotides: TGTGCCAGCTCACTCGTTGGACAGGGTAACAATGAGCAGTTCTTC.

This clonotype came up many times. The rearrangement joins TRBV20-1 to TRBJ2-7; D is undetermined. This CDR3 region has 11 residues. V was cut by 2 bases and J by 0 bases, with 2 bases left in between. CDR1 and CDR2 from the germline V gene are DFQATT and SNEGSKA (reference sequence). CDR3 amino acids: CSARHSYEQYF. For the CDR3, the DNA is TGCAGTGCTAGACACTCCTACGAGCAGTACTTC.

V usage is TRBV4-3 and J usage is TRBJ2-5; D possibly uses TRBD1 or TRBD2 (5 bases each). Germline-derived CDR1 and CDR2 are LGHNA and YSLEER. Trimming took off 1 base at V and 4 bases at J, with 10 bases between the two ends. The CDR3 extends over 14 amino acids. CDR3 region: CASSQVGRPETQYF. The CDR3 bases are TGCGCCAGCAGCCAAGTGGGACGACCAGAGACCCAGTACTTC.

Of note for this clonotype: The junction differs from germline at one of its ends, possibly a read error. The chain recombines TRBV28 with TRBJ2-7; unclear D gene. This CDR3 has 13 amino acids. CDR1 and CDR2 (germline): MDHEN, SYDVKM. The CDR3 loop is CTSSLFGSYEQYF. In DNA, the CDR3 is TGTACCAGCAGTTTATTTGGCTCCTACGAGCAGTACTTC. Complete variable domain (other parts from reference TRBV28 and TRBJ2-7): DVKVTQSSRYLVKRTGEKVFLECVQDMDHENMFWYRQDPGLGLRLIYFSYDVKMKEKGDIPEGYSVSREKKERFSLILESASTNQTSMYLCTSSLFGSYEQYFGPGTRLTVT.

The chain recombines TRBV7-3 with TRBJ2-1; maybe TRBD2 (6 bases). CDR1 is SGHTA, CDR2 FQGTGA, per germline. The CDR3 covers 16 residues. V was shortened by 1 base and J by 9 bases, with 19 bases between the two germline ends. CDR3 amino acids: CASSLKTRRAGGEQFF. In nucleotides, the CDR3 is TGTGCCAGCAGCTTAAAGACTAGACGGGCAGGTGGTGAGCAGTTCTTC.

This clonotype was seen a few times. The chain is built from TRBV5-4 and TRBJ1-4; 9 positions match TRBD1. The CDR3 sequence is 16 residues long. CDR1 is SGHNT, CDR2 YYREEE, per germline (reference sequence). The J segment lost 2 bases and the V segment lost 2 bases, leaving 4 bases of the junction unmatched. The CDR3 bases are TGTGCCAGCAGCTTACAGGGGGCCCGGACTAATGAAAAACTGTTTTTT. It codes for CASSLQGARTNEKLFF. The variable domain in full, with the rest retrieved from reference TRBV5-4 and TRBJ1-4, is ETGVTQSPTHLIKTRGQQVTLRCSSQSGHNTVSWYQQALGQGPQFIFQYYREEENGRGNFPPRFSGLQFPNYSSELNVNALELDDSALYLCASSLQGARTNEKLFFGSGTQLSVL.

This rearrangement joins TRBV9 to TRBJ2-7, with 7 nucleotides matching TRBD2. CDR3 length: 15 residues. V trimming: 0 bases; J trimming: 3 bases; junction bases outside the gene matches: 6. Germline V gives CDR1 SGDLS, CDR2 YYNGEE. CDR3 region: CASSVGEGAVYEQYF. The CDR3 nucleotides read TGTGCCAGCAGCGTAGGGGAGGGAGCGGTCTACGAGCAGTACTTC.

The CDR3 reads CASSYGSSGDTDTQYF. The CDR3 DNA follows: TGTGCCAGCAGTTACGGATCTAGCGGAGACACAGATACGCAGTATTTT. This chain uses TRBV6-2 or TRBV6-3 with TRBJ2-3; TRBD2 matches 7 bases. The CDR3 spans 16 residues. Trimming cost V 2 bases and J 2 bases; bases outside gene matches: 7. CDR1 MNHEY and CDR2 SVGEGT come from the germline V gene.

This chain links TRBV5-6 with TRBJ2-1; the D gene is possibly TRBD2 (6 bases). Germline CDR1 reads SGHDT; CDR2 reads YYEEEE. V was trimmed by 4 bases and J by 2 bases, leaving 13 bases between them. The CDR3 spans 15 residues. In nucleotides, the CDR3 is TGTGCCAGCAGCCCGGACGGGGGACCCTACAATGAGCAGTTCTTC. This sequence encodes CASSPDGGPYNEQFF.

The J gene is TRBJ2-7, the V gene TRBV10-3; D possibly corresponds to TRBD1 (6 bases). Trimming stripped 3 bases from V and 0 bases from J, with 9 bases between. The CDR3 has 14 residues. Germline V lookup: CDR1 ENHRY, CDR2 SYGVKD. Here the CDR3 DNA reads TGTGCCATCAGTGATAGACAGGTCTCCTACGAGCAGTACTTC. Amino acid sequence: CAISDRQVSYEQYF.

V and J are TRBV7-2 and TRBJ1-1; D is perhaps TRBD1 (5 bases). This CDR3 has 14 residues. Germline V lookup: CDR1 SGHTA, CDR2 FQGNSA. Trimming pared 2 bases from V and 1 base from J, leaving 8 bases between. CDR3 loop: CASSLRTRNTEAFF. CDR3 nucleotide sequence: TGTGCCAGCAGCTTAAGGACACGGAACACTGAAGCTTTCTTT.

J is TRBJ2-3 and V is TRBV5-4, with 7 positions matching TRBD2. Trimming removed 2 bases from V and 3 bases from J; junction bases left unmatched: 6. CDR1 is SGHNT and CDR2 is YYREEE in the germline V gene (reference sequence). This CDR3 has 15 residues. This CDR3 is CASSLGLVGTDTQYF. The CDR3 DNA follows: TGTGCCAGCAGCTTAGGACTAGTGGGTACAGATACGCAGTATTTT. Full variable domain (remainder filled in from reference TRBV5-4 and TRBJ2-3): ETGVTQSPTHLIKTRGQQVTLRCSSQSGHNTVSWYQQALGQGPQFIFQYYREEENGRGNFPPRFSGLQFPNYSSELNVNALELDDSALYLCASSLGLVGTDTQYFGPGTRLTVL.

The table lists this clonotype with many counts. This chain links TRBV9 with TRBJ2-1; no definite D call. Trimming pared 3 bases from V and 0 bases from J, leaving 7 bases between. Germline V gene sequence: CDR1 SGDLS, CDR2 YYNGEE. This CDR3 has 14 residues. Here the CDR3 DNA reads TGTGCCAGCAGCGGGGCCTTCTCCTACAATGAGCAGTTCTTC. This gives the protein CASSGAFSYNEQFF.

This clonotype was observed a handful of times. This chain joins TRBV4-1 and TRBJ2-1; possibly TRBD1 or TRBD2 for D (6 bases each). This CDR3 region has 17 residues. The germline CDR1 and CDR2 sequences are MGHRA and YSYEKL. Trimming pared 3 bases from V and 2 bases from J, leaving 17 bases between. CDR3 in DNA: TGCGCCAGCAGCCAGCACTTACAGAGGGGGGCCTACAATGAGCAGTTCTTC. Its protein is CASSQHLQRGAYNEQFF.

This clonotype was picked up a small number of times. The J gene is TRBJ2-1, the V gene TRBV13; the D is unclear. Germline loops: CDR1 PRHDT, CDR2 FYEKMQ (reference sequence). V lost 1 base to trimming and J lost 10 bases, with 8 bases between them. The CDR3 length is 12 residues. DNA of the CDR3: TGTGCCAGCAGCTTAGTTTGGCAGGAGCAGTTCTTC. Amino acids: CASSLVWQEQFF.

The genes are TRBV2 and TRBJ2-5; weak D call: TRBD1 (5 bases). The end of the DNA fits TRBJ2-7 better, so the J call may be wrong. From germline, CDR1 is SNHLY and CDR2 FYNNEI. The CDR3 runs 15 residues. The CDR3 loop is CASSVHRINSYEQYF. CDR3 DNA sequence: TGTGCCAGCAGTGTCCACAGGATCAACTCCTACGAGCAGTACTTC.

Regarding this clonotype: At one end the junction does not follow the germline gene, possibly because of a read error. CDR3 coding DNA: TGCAGTCCTAGCCTAGCGGGAGAAAGGGTTCAGTTCTTC. Protein: CSPSLAGERVQFF. The chain has TRBV20-1 and TRBJ2-1; 10 bases are shared with TRBD2. The CDR3 is 13 amino acids. Germline lookup yields CDR1 DFQATT and CDR2 SNEGSKA (reference sequence).

A single count supports this clonotype. V gene TRBV20-1 combines with J gene TRBJ1-1, with TRBD1 identical over 8 bases. The CDR3 runs 13 residues. With V trimmed by 6 bases and J by 3 bases, 6 bases remained unmatched. Germline V lookup: CDR1 DFQATT, CDR2 SNEGSKA (reference sequence). The CDR3 reads CSASRTGYTEAFF. CDR3 coding DNA: TGCAGTGCCTCAAGGACAGGGTACACTGAAGCTTTCTTT.